This T cell receptor (beta chain) was retrieved from a study of T cell repertoires in cytomegalovirus infection. V was shortened by 0 bases and J by 2 bases, with 3 bases between the two germline ends. This CDR3 is 13 amino acids long. Germline V gene lookup returns CDR1 LNHDA and CDR2 SQIVND (reference sequence). A single record per CDR3 protein comes from TCRdb applying MiXCR to the reads. The profile shows about 530,000 distinct CDR3 sequences, approximately 26% of them singletons. Study outcomes and limitations: Cumulative public TCR beta family frequency identified CMV carriers with the relevant HLA.

This clonotype showed up just a few times. Its specificity is not known. What was sequenced was PBMCs. The sequence was collected from a human donor in good health (CMV status not recorded). Some clones in this sample may be carry-over from other donors' samples. The gene calls are TRBV19 and TRBJ2-3; D not resolved. CDR3 loop: CASSIELTDTQYF. The CDR3 DNA reads as TGTGCCAGTAGTATAGAACTCACAGATACGCAGTATTTT.